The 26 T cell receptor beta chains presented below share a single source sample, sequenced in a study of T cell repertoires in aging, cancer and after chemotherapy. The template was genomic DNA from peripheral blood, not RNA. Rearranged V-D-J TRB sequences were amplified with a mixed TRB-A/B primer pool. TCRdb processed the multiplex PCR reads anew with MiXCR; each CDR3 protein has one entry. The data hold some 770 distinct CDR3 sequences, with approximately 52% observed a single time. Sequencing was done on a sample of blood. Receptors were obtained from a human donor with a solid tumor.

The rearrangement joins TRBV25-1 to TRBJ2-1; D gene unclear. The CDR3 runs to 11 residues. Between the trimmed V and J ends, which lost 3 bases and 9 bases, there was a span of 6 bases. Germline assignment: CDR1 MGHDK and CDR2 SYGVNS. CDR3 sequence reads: CASSDKSEQFF. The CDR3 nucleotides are TGTGCCAGCAGTGATAAGAGTGAGCAGTTCTTC.

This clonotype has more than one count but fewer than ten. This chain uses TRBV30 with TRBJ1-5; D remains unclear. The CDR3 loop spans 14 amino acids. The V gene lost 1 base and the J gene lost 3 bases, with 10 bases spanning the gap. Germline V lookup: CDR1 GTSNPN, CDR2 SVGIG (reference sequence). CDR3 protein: CAWSELSPNQPQHF. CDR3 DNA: TGTGCCTGGAGTGAGCTTTCTCCCAATCAGCCCCAGCATTTT. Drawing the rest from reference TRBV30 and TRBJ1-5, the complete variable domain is SQTIHQWPATLVQPVGSPLSLECTVEGTSNPNLYWYRQAAGRGLQLLFYSVGIGQISSEVPQNLSASRPQDRQFILSSKKLLLSDSGFYLCAWSELSPNQPQHFGDGTRLSIL.

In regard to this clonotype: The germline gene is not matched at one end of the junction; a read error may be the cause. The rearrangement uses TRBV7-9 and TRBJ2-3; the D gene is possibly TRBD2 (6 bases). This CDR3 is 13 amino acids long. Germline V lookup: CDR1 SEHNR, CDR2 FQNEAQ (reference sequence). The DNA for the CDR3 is TGCGCCAGCAGCCCGGGGGGCACAGATACGCAGTATTTT. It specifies CASSPGGTDTQYF.

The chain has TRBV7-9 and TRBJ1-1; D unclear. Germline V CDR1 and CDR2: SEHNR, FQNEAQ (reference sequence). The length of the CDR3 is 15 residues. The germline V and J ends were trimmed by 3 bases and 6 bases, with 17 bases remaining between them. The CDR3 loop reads CASSLGRSLAAEAFF. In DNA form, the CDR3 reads TGTGCCAGCAGCTTGGGGAGATCCCTGGCAGCTGAAGCTTTCTTT.

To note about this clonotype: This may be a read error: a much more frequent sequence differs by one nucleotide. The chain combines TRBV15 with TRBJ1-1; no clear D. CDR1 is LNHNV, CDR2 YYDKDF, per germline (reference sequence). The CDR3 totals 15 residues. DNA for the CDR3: TGTGCCACCAGCAGAGACCGAGGTGAGAACAATGAAGCTTTCTTT. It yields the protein CATSRDRGENNEAFF.

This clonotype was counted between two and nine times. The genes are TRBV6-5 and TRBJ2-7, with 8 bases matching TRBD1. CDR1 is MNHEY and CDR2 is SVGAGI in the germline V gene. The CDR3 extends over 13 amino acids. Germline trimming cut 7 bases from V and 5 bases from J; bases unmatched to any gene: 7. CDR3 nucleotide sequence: TGTGCCAGCAAACCCAGGGGGCTGGACGAGCAGTACTTC. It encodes CASKPRGLDEQYF.

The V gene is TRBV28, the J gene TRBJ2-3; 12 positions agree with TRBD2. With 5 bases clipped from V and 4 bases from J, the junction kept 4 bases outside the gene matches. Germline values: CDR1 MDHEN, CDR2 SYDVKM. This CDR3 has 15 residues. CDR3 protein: CASSPTSGSSDTQYF. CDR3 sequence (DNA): TGTGCCAGCAGTCCGACTAGCGGGAGCTCAGATACGCAGTATTTT.

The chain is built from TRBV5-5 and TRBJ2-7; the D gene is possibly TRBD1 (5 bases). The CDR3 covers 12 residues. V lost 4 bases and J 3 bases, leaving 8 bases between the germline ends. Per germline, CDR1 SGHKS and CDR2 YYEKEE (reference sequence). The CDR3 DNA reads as TGTGCCAGCAGCCCGACAGACTACGAGCAGTACTTC. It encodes CASSPTDYEQYF.

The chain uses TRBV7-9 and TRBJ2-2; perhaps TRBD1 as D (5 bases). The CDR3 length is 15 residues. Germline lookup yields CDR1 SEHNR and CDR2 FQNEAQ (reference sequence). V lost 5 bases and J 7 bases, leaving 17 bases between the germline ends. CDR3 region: CASSPRQGRNGELFF. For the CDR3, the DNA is TGTGCCAGCAGCCCCCGGCAGGGAAGGAACGGGGAGCTGTTTTTT.

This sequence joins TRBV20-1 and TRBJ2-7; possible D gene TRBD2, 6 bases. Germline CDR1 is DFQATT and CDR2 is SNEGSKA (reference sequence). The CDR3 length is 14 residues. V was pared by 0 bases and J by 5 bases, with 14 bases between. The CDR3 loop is CSARDEEGADEQYF. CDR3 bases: TGCAGTGCTAGAGATGAGGAGGGTGCCGACGAGCAGTACTTC.

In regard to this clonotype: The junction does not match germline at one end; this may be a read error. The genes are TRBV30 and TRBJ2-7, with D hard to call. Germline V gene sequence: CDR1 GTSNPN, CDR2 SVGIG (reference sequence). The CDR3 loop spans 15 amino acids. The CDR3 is CAWSDQFRPSYKQYF. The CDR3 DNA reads TGTGCCTGGAGTGATCAGTTTCGCCCCTCCTACAAGCAGTACTTC.

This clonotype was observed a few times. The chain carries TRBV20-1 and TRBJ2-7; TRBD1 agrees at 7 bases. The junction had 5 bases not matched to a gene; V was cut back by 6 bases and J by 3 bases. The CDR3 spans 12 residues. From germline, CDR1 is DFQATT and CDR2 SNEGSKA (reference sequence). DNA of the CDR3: TGCAGTGCCTTCGACAGGGACTACGAGCAGTACTTC. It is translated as CSAFDRDYEQYF.

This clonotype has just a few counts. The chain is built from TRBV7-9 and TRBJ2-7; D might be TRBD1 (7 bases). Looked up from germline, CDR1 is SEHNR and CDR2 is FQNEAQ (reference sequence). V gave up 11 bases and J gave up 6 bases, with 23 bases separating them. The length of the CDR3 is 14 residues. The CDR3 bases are TGTGCCTATCCGCGGGTGGCAGGGGGAGGCGAGCAGTACTTC. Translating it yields CAYPRVAGGGEQYF.

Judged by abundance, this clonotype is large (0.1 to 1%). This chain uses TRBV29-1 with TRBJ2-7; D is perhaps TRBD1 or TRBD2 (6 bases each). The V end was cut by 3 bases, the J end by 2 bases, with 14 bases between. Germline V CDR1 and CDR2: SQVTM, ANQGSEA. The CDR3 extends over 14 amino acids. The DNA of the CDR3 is TGCAGCGTTGACGGGGGCGCCGGCACCTACGAGCAGTACTTC. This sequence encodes CSVDGGAGTYEQYF.

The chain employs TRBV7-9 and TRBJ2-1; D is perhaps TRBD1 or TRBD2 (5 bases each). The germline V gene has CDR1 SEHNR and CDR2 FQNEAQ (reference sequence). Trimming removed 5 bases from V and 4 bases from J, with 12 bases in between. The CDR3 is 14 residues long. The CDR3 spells CASSLTGPYNEQFF. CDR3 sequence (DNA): TGTGCCAGCAGCCTGACGGGGCCTTACAATGAGCAGTTCTTC.

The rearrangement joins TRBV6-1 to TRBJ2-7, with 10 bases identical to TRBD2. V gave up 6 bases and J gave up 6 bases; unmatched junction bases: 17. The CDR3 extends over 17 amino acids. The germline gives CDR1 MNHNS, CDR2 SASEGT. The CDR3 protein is CASSLARLGSGRTEQYF. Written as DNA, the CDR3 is TGTGCCAGCAGCTTGGCCCGCCTAGGTAGCGGGAGGACCGAGCAGTACTTC.

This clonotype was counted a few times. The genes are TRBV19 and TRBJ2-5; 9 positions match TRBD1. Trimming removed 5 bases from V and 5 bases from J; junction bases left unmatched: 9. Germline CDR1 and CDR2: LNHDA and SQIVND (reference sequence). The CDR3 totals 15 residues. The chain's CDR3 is CASSLGQGWVETQYF. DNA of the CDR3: TGTGCCAGTAGTCTGGGACAGGGTTGGGTCGAGACCCAGTACTTC.

The CDR3 here is CASSYPRDLAYEQYF. DNA of the CDR3: TGTGCCAGCAGTTACCCCCGGGACTTGGCCTACGAGCAGTACTTC. The gene calls are TRBV7-2 and TRBJ2-7; D might be TRBD2 (6 bases). The V end was cut by 6 bases, the J end by 2 bases, with 17 bases between. The length of the CDR3 is 15 residues. In germline, CDR1 is SGHTA, CDR2 FQGNSA.

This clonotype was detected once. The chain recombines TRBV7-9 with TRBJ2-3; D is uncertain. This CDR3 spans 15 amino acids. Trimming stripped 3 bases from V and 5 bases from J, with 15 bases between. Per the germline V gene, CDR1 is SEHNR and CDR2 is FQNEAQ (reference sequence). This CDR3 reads CASSFTDPSRDTQYF. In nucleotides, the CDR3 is TGTGCCAGCAGCTTTACGGATCCATCGAGAGATACGCAGTATTTT.

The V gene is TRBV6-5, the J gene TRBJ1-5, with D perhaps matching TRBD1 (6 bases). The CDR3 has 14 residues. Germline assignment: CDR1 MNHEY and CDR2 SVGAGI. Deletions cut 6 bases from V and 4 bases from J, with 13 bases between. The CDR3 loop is CASSPDRVNQPQHF. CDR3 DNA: TGTGCCAGCAGCCCGGACAGAGTTAATCAGCCCCAGCATTTT.

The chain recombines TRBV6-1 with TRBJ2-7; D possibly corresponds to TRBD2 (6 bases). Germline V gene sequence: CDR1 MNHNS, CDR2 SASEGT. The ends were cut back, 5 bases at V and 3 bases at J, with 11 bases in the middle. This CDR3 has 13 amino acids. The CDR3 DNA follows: TGTGCCAGCAGTAGGGACTTTGGCTACGAGCAGTACTTC. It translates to CASSRDFGYEQYF.

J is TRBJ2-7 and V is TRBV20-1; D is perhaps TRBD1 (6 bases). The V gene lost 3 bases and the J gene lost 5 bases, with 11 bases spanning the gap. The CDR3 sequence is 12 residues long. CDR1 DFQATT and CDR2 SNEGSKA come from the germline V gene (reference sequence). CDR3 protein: CSASRGNDEQYF. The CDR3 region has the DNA TGCAGTGCTAGCAGGGGCAACGACGAGCAGTACTTC.

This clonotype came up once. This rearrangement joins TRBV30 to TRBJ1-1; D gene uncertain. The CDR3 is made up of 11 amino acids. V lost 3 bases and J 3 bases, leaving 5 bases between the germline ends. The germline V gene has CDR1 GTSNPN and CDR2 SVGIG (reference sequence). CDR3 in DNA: TGTGCCTGGAGCCAGGACACTGAAGCTTTCTTT. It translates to CAWSQDTEAFF.

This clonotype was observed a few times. The CDR3 reads CSVVTQGDLSGNTIYF. The DNA of the CDR3 is TGCAGCGTCGTTACCCAGGGGGATCTCTCTGGAAACACCATATATTTT. The chain joins TRBV29-1 to TRBJ1-3, with TRBD1 identical over 7 bases. V lost 6 bases and J lost 0; bases outside the gene matches: 11. From germline, CDR1 is SQVTM and CDR2 ANQGSEA. The CDR3 consists of 16 residues.

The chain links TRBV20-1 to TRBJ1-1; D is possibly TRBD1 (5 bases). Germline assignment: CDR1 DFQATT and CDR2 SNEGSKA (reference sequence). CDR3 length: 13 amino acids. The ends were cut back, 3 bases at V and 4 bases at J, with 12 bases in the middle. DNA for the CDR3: TGCAGTGCTAGCACAGGATCCGGCACTGAAGCTTTCTTT. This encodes CSASTGSGTEAFF.

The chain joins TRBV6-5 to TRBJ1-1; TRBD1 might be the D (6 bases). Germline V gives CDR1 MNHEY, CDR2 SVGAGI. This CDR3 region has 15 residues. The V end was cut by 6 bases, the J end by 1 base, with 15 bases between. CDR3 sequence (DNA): TGTGCCAGCAGCCCGTGGGGGGACAAGAACACTGAAGCTTTCTTT. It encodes CASSPWGDKNTEAFF.